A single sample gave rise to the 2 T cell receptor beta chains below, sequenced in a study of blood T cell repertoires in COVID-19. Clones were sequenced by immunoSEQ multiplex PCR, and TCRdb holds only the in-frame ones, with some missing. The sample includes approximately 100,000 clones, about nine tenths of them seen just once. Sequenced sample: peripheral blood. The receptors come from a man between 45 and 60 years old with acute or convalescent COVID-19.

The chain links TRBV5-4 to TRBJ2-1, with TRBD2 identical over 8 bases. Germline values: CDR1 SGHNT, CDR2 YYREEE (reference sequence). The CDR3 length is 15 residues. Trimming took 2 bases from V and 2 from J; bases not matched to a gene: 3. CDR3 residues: CASSFPAGAYNEQFF. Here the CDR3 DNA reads TGTGCCAGCAGCTTCCCAGCGGGGGCCTACAATGAGCAGTTCTTC.

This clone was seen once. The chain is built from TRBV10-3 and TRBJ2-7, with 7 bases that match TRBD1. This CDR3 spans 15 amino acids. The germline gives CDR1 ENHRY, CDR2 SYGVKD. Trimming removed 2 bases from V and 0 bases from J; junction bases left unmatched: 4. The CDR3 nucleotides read TGTGCCATCAGTGAGACAGGGGACAGCTCCTACGAGCAGTACTTC. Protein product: CAISETGDSSYEQYF.